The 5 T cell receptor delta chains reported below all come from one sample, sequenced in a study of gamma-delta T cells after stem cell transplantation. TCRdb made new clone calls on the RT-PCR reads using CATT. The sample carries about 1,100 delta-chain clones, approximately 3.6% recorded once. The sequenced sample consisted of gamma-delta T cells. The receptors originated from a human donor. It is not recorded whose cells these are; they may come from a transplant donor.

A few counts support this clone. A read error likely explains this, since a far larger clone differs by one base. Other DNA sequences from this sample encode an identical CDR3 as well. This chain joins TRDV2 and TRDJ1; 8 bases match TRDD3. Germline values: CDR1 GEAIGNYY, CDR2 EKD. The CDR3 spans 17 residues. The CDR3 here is CACDTVGYGGHTDKLIF. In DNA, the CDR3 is TGTGCCTGCGACACCGTGGGATACGGCGGTCACACCGATAAACTCATCTTT.

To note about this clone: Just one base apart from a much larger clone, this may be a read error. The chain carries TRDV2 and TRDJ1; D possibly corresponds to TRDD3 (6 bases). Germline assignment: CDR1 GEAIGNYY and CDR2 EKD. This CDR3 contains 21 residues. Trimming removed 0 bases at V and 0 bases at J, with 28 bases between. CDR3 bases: TGTGCCTGTGACACCGTAAAAACTGTAGGGGGACCAAACCTGTACACCGATAAACTCATCTTT. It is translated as CACDTVKTVGGPNLYTDKLIF.

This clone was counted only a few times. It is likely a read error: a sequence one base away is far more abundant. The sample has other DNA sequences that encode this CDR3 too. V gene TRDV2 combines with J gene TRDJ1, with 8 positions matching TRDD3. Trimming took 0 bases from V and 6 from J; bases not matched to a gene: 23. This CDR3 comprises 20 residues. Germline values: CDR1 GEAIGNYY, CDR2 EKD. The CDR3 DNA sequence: TGTGCCTGTGACACCCTCTCTGGGGGACCCCCCCGCGAACACTTCCATAAACTCATCTTT. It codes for CACDTLSGGPPREHFHKLIF.

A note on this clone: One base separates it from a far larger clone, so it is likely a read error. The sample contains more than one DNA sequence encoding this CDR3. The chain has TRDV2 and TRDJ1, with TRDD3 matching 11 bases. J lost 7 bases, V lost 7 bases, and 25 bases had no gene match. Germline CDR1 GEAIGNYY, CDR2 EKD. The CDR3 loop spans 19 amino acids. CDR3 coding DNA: TGTGCCTGCGACCCCATGCCCGGTCTGGGGGATACCGGAGGGTCTAAACTCATCTTT. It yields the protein CACDPMPGLGDTGGSKLIF.

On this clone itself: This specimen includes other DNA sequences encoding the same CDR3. The CDR3 here is CACDALLGDSGPYKLIF. In DNA form, the CDR3 reads TGTGCCTGCGACGCCTTATTGGGGGATTCTGGACCATATAAACTCATCTTT. The chain employs TRDV2 and TRDJ1; 8 nucleotides align to TRDD3. V trimming: 7 bases; J trimming: 6 bases; junction bases outside the gene matches: 21. This CDR3 has 17 amino acids. Germline V CDR1 and CDR2: GEAIGNYY, EKD.